Below, 27 T cell receptor beta chains from the same sample are listed, as sequenced in a study of post-analysis software for immune sequencing data. Study-level findings and limits: TRBV5-6, TRBV5-1 and TRBV20-1 were among 4 or 5 TRBV segments more frequent in patients than controls.

Unique molecular identifiers were present in the TCR beta cDNA libraries. From the PCR reads, TCRdb called clonotypes with MiXCR, one entry per CDR3 protein. The sample lists roughly 600,000 distinct CDR3 sequences; roughly 46% were seen once. These receptors lack a known antigen. The source material was blood. The receptors were sampled from a girl between 10 and 17 years old with multiple sclerosis.

There are a few counts of this clonotype. The chain is built from TRBV9 and TRBJ2-7; 10 bases agree with TRBD2. The tail of the sequence fits TRBJ2-5 better, so the J call may be wrong. The CDR3 consists of 14 residues. Looked up from germline, CDR1 is SGDLS and CDR2 is YYNGEE. The CDR3: CASSGSGGTETQYF. CDR3 in DNA: TGTGCCAGCAGCGGTAGCGGGGGGACGGAGACCCAGTACTTC.

This clonotype was counted a few times. The chain has TRBV20-1 and TRBJ2-7, with 8 bases that match TRBD2. Trimming at V came to 4 bases and at J to 0 bases, leaving 14 bases not matched to a gene. There are 17 residues in the CDR3. The germline gives CDR1 DFQATT, CDR2 SNEGSKA (reference sequence). The CDR3 sequence is CSAIRTGGRRSSYEQYF. The CDR3 DNA is TGCAGTGCTATCCGGACGGGGGGGAGGCGAAGCTCCTACGAGCAGTACTTC.

This clonotype was observed a few times. The rearrangement links TRBV12-3 or TRBV12-4 to TRBJ2-1, with 9 bases fitting TRBD2. The J segment lost 0 bases and the V segment lost 2 bases, leaving 8 bases of the junction unmatched. The CDR3 consists of 18 residues. CDR3: CASSLLAGTLSSYNEQFF. For the CDR3, the DNA is TGTGCCAGCAGTTTACTAGCGGGGACCCTTAGCTCCTACAATGAGCAGTTCTTC.

This clonotype was seen a handful of times. The chain couples TRBV7-7 to TRBJ2-1; TRBD2 matches at 8 bases. Germline V CDR1 and CDR2: SSHAT, FNYEAQ (reference sequence). The CDR3 totals 13 residues. V dropped 5 bases and J dropped 8; count of bases not matched to a gene: 5. CDR3 sequence reads: CASSPRAGDEQFF. CDR3 coding DNA: TGTGCCAGCAGCCCAAGAGCGGGGGATGAGCAGTTCTTC.

The V and J genes are TRBV13 and TRBJ2-7; D unclear. Per the germline V gene, CDR1 is PRHDT and CDR2 is FYEKMQ (reference sequence). The CDR3 extends over 13 amino acids. The ends were cut back, 5 bases at V and 0 bases at J, with 8 bases in the middle. The CDR3 loop reads CASSRFGSYEQYF. CDR3 bases: TGTGCCAGCAGCAGGTTTGGCTCCTACGAGCAGTACTTC.

This clonotype was detected only a few times. This sequence joins TRBV27 and TRBJ2-3; TRBD2 matches 8 bases. The CDR3 has 14 amino acids. Germline V gives CDR1 MNHEY, CDR2 SMNVEV (reference sequence). The V and J ends lost 8 bases and 1 base, in that order; junction bases with no gene match: 5. The CDR3 spells CASSKLAGTDTQYF. The CDR3 DNA is TGTGCCAGCTCCAAACTAGCGGGCACAGATACGCAGTATTTT.

The rearrangement joins TRBV27 to TRBJ2-6; D ambiguous. Germline CDR1 and CDR2: MNHEY and SMNVEV (reference sequence). The CDR3 is made up of 13 amino acids. V was shortened by 3 bases and J by 3 bases, with 3 bases between the two germline ends. The CDR3 sequence is CASSLNGANVLTF. In nucleotides, the CDR3 is TGTGCCAGCAGTTTGAATGGGGCCAACGTCCTGACTTTC.

The rearrangement uses TRBV12-3 or TRBV12-4 and TRBJ2-7; D possibly uses TRBD1 or TRBD2 (6 bases each). Trimming shortened V by 7 bases and J by 7 bases, and 23 bases separated the two germline ends. This CDR3 is built from 15 residues. In DNA form, the CDR3 reads TGTGCCAGCAACACCAACCCGGGGGCTGGGGATGAGCAGTACTTC. Translated, it gives CASNTNPGAGDEQYF.

This chain links TRBV24-1 with TRBJ2-1; D may match TRBD1 or TRBD2 (5 bases each). The V end lost 7 bases, the J end lost 6 bases, and 9 bases lay between the germline ends. From germline, CDR1 is KGHDR and CDR2 SFDVKD. There are 12 residues in the CDR3. CDR3 in DNA: TGTGCCACCAGGGGGGAACTCAATGAGCAGTTCTTC. Residues: CATRGELNEQFF.

The gene calls are TRBV20-1 and TRBJ2-7, with TRBD2 matching over 10 bases. The germline CDR1 and CDR2 sequences are DFQATT and SNEGSKA (reference sequence). J lost 4 bases, V lost 1 base, and 7 bases had no gene match. This CDR3 has 15 residues. CDR3 DNA: TGCAGTGCTAGAGCGCAACTAGCGGGACTGTACGAGCAGTACTTC. It yields the protein CSARAQLAGLYEQYF.

This rearrangement joins TRBV7-8 to TRBJ2-5, with 9 bases lining up with TRBD2. Germline assignment: CDR1 SGHVS and CDR2 FQNEAQ. CDR3 length equals 14 residues. Unmatched junction bases numbered 7, after V lost 6 bases and J lost 5 bases. The CDR3 loop is CASSFGLAWETQYF. DNA for the CDR3: TGTGCCAGCAGTTTTGGACTAGCGTGGGAGACCCAGTACTTC.

The chain carries TRBV7-2 and TRBJ2-5; D is uncertain. V lost 3 bases to trimming and J lost 1 base, with 6 bases between them. Looked up from germline, CDR1 is SGHTA and CDR2 is FQGNSA. The CDR3 runs to 13 residues. In DNA, the CDR3 is TGTGCCAGCAGCTTCATCTTCCAAGAGACCCAGTACTTC. Translation: CASSFIFQETQYF.

In regard to this clonotype: The junction does not match germline at one end; this may be a read error. The chain has TRBV4-1 and TRBJ2-7, with a weak D call TRBD1 (5 bases). CDR3 size: 13 residues. Germline values: CDR1 MGHRA, CDR2 YSYEKL. As DNA, the CDR3 is TGTGCCAGCAGGGCGGACACGAACTACGAGCAGTACTTC. This translates into CASRADTNYEQYF.

This clonotype was seen more than once but under ten times. The rearrangement uses TRBV27 and TRBJ1-2; D is unclear. CDR1 is MNHEY and CDR2 is SMNVEV in the germline V gene (reference sequence). The CDR3 is made up of 15 amino acids. Deletions cut 7 bases from V and 2 bases from J, with 17 bases between. CDR3 in amino acids: CASTPVGVSNYGYTF. In DNA, the CDR3 is TGTGCCAGCACCCCAGTCGGGGTCTCCAACTATGGCTACACCTTC.

The rearrangement links TRBV6-5 to TRBJ1-2; D call uncertain. The V and J ends lost 2 bases and 2 bases respectively, with 6 bases between them. From germline, CDR1 is MNHEY and CDR2 SVGAGI. CDR3 length: 13 amino acids. The CDR3 coding sequence is TGTGCCAGCAGTTACGGACGGAACTATGGCTACACCTTC. It is translated as CASSYGRNYGYTF.

This clonotype was seen a few times. This rearrangement joins TRBV29-1 to TRBJ1-2; D is unresolved. The CDR3 sequence is 12 residues long. V was pared by 2 bases and J by 8 bases, with 12 bases between. Looked up from germline, CDR1 is SQVTM and CDR2 is ANQGSEA. In DNA form, the CDR3 reads TGCAGCGTTGAAAAGTACCTCGGAGGCTACACCTTC. Residues: CSVEKYLGGYTF.

This clonotype was seen only a few times. The chain carries TRBV13 and TRBJ2-1, with 7 bases that match TRBD2. The ends lost 5 bases at V and 4 bases at J; junction bases unmatched: 11. The CDR3 runs to 16 residues. Germline V gene lookup returns CDR1 PRHDT and CDR2 FYEKMQ (reference sequence). The CDR3 loop is CASSAPLGGVYNEQFF. The CDR3 DNA reads as TGTGCCAGCAGCGCCCCCCTTGGGGGGGTATACAATGAGCAGTTCTTC.

CDR3 loop: CASSAGVAGELFF. CDR3 bases: TGCGCCAGCAGTGCGGGAGTCGCCGGGGAGCTGTTTTTT. The chain employs TRBV5-1 and TRBJ2-2; 7 positions agree with TRBD2. Germline lookup yields CDR1 SGHRS and CDR2 YFSETQ. The trim removed 5 bases at V and 6 bases at J, leaving 4 bases unmatched. The CDR3 covers 13 residues.

This rearrangement joins TRBV29-1 to TRBJ2-1; D is undetermined. Deletions cut 4 bases from V and 5 bases from J, with 15 bases between. This CDR3 contains 14 residues. Germline loops: CDR1 SQVTM, CDR2 ANQGSEA. The CDR3 bases are TGCAGCGTTGCCCAGGCCCCGATTAACAATGAGCAGTTCTTC. Translated, it gives CSVAQAPINNEQFF.

This clonotype was seen only a few times. This chain connects TRBV6-1 to TRBJ2-1; 8 bases are a match to TRBD1. The CDR3 spans 15 residues. The germline CDR1 and CDR2 sequences are MNHNS and SASEGT. Unmatched junction bases numbered 9, after V lost 2 bases and J lost 9 bases. CDR3 coding DNA: TGTGCCAGCAGTGAAAGGACAGGGTACAATAGTGAGCAGTTCTTC. Translating gives CASSERTGYNSEQFF.

This clonotype was counted a few times. This chain connects TRBV10-3 to TRBJ1-5; no reliable D call. CDR1 is ENHRY and CDR2 is SYGVKD in the germline V gene. CDR3 length equals 14 residues. V was trimmed by 2 bases and J by 5 bases, leaving 10 bases between them. The CDR3 nucleotides read TGTGCCATCAGTGAGCAGGTGAAGGATCAGCCCCAGCATTTT. It codes for CAISEQVKDQPQHF.

The gene calls are TRBV6-5 and TRBJ1-2, with a weak D call TRBD1 (5 bases). V lost 0 bases to trimming and J lost 4 bases, with 15 bases between them. The CDR3 runs 16 residues. In germline, CDR1 is MNHEY, CDR2 SVGAGI. CDR3 in DNA: TGTGCCAGCAGTTACTCGAGGAATGGGGCTGGCTATGGCTACACCTTC. This codes for CASSYSRNGAGYGYTF.

The chain is built from TRBV6-1 and TRBJ2-4; possibly TRBD1 or TRBD2 for D (5 bases each). Trimming removed 3 bases from V and 0 bases from J, with 9 bases in between. This CDR3 region has 15 residues. Germline V lookup: CDR1 MNHNS, CDR2 SASEGT. The CDR3 loop is CASSERGTAKNIQYF. The CDR3 DNA sequence: TGTGCCAGCAGTGAGAGGGGTACAGCCAAAAACATTCAGTACTTC.

CDR3 sequence reads: CASSDLGTGIEQYF. CDR3 DNA: TGCGCCAGCAGTGATTTGGGGACAGGGATCGAGCAGTACTTC. This rearrangement joins TRBV10-2 to TRBJ2-7; TRBD1 aligns across 9 bases. The CDR3 spans 14 residues. V lost 3 bases and J lost 6; bases outside the gene matches: 6. Germline V gene data show CDR1 as WSHSY and CDR2 as SAAADI.

The table lists this clonotype with a count of one. The chain has TRBV7-6 and TRBJ2-5; TRBD2 agrees at 8 bases. Looked up from germline, CDR1 is SGHVS and CDR2 is FNYEAQ. This CDR3 region has 15 residues. The junction had 10 bases not matched to a gene; V was cut back by 8 bases and J by 2 bases. CDR3 residues: CASSHGIAGQETQYF. CDR3 bases: TGTGCCAGCTCACACGGGATAGCGGGGCAAGAGACCCAGTACTTC. The variable domain in full, with the rest retrieved from reference TRBV7-6 and TRBJ2-5, is GAGVSQSPRYKVTKRGQDVALRCDPISGHVSLYWYRQALGQGPEFLTYFNYEAQQDKSGLPNDRFSAERPEGSISTLTIQRTEQRDSAMYRCASSHGIAGQETQYFGPGTRLLVL.

This clonotype occurred a few times. The rearrangement uses TRBV10-3 and TRBJ2-7; 8 nucleotides match TRBD2. V shed 0 bases and J 3 bases; nucleotides not matched to a gene: 4. The length of the CDR3 is 15 residues. CDR1 ENHRY and CDR2 SYGVKD come from the germline V gene. CDR3 sequence (DNA): TGTGCCATCAGTGAGTCAGGGACTAGTCTCTACGAGCAGTACTTC. This translates into CAISESGTSLYEQYF.

This chain connects TRBV29-1 to TRBJ2-1; D not certain. CDR3 length: 11 amino acids. From germline, CDR1 is SQVTM and CDR2 ANQGSEA. V lost 6 bases, J lost 3 bases, and 6 bases lay in between. The CDR3 bases are TGCAGCGTAGGATTCTACAATGAGCAGTTCTTC. It codes for CSVGFYNEQFF.